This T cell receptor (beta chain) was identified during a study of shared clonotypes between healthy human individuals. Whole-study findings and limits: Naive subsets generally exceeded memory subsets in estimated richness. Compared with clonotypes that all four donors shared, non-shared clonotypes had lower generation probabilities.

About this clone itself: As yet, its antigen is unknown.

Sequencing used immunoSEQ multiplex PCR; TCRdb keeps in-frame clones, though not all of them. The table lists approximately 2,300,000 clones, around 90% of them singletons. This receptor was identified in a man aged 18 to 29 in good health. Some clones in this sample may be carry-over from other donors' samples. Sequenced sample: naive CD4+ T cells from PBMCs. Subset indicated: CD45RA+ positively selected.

For the CDR3, the DNA is TGTGCCAGCAGCTTAGGGCTAGCGGGCTCTCCCCAGTTCTTC. Residues: CASSLGLAGSPQFF. This chain uses TRBV7-6 with TRBJ2-1; TRBD2 matches at 8 bases. Germline lookup yields CDR1 SGHVS and CDR2 FNYEAQ. The CDR3 contains 14 residues. The V and J ends lost 1 base and 13 bases, in that order; junction bases with no gene match: 9.